A single sample is the source of the 19 T cell receptor beta chains below, sequenced in a study of CD8+CD57+ T cells in acquired aplastic anemia. Using genomic DNA as the template, TCR beta VDJ and CDR3 profiling was carried out. TCRdb re-analysed the reads in MiXCR, keeping a single row per CDR3 protein. The repertoire consists of about 220,000 distinct CDR3 sequences, with 34% occurring once and the leading ten covering approximately 1.2%. The material sequenced was sorted CD4+, CD8+, or CD8+CD57+ T cells (not recorded which) from PBMCs. These TCRs come from a human donor in good health, serving as a control.

J is TRBJ1-3 and V is TRBV5-1; D is unresolved. Germline-derived CDR1 and CDR2 are SGHRS and YFSETQ. This CDR3 has 15 amino acids. V lost 5 bases to trimming and J lost 0 bases, with 12 bases between them. The CDR3 reads CASRRQADSGNTIYF. The CDR3 DNA reads as TGCGCCAGCAGGCGGCAGGCGGACTCTGGAAACACCATATATTTT.

This clonotype was counted between two and nine times. The rearrangement uses TRBV6-5 and TRBJ1-1, with a tentative D call TRBD1 (5 bases). The germline V gene has CDR1 MNHEY and CDR2 SVGAGI. Between the trimmed V and J ends, which lost 0 bases and 1 base, there was a span of 9 bases. The length of the CDR3 is 15 residues. The CDR3 DNA sequence: TGTGCCAGCAGTTACTCGTTTCAGGGGAACACTGAAGCTTTCTTT. This sequence encodes CASSYSFQGNTEAFF.

A remark on this clonotype: One end of the junction does not line up with germline, which may come from a read error. The CDR3 DNA is TGCAGCGTTGGGAGGACAGAGGGCTCGACTGAAGCTTTTTTT. Protein product: CSVGRTEGSTEAFF. The chain employs TRBV29-1 and TRBJ1-1; D may be TRBD1 (6 bases). The CDR3 is 14 amino acids. The germline CDR1 and CDR2 sequences are SQVTM and ANQGSEA.

This clonotype was detected only once. The gene calls are TRBV11-1 and TRBJ2-1, with 14 bases that match TRBD2. The junction had 12 bases not matched to a gene; V was cut back by 3 bases and J by 5 bases. The CDR3 consists of 19 residues. CDR1 is SGHAT, CDR2 FQDESV, per germline (reference sequence). CDR3 nucleotides: TGTGCCAGCAGCTTCTCCGGGACTAGCGGGGGTTTTTCCCACAATGAGCAGTTCTTC. This codes for CASSFSGTSGGFSHNEQFF.

A word on this clonotype: Just one base apart from a much larger clone, this may be a read error. This chain's CDR3 is CASSRRGGCTF. The CDR3 bases are TGTGCCAGCAGCCGCCGGGGGGGCTGCACCTTC. The chain joins TRBV7-2 to TRBJ1-2; possible D gene TRBD1, 6 bases. The CDR3 loop spans 11 amino acids. Per the germline V gene, CDR1 is SGHTA and CDR2 is FQGNSA. Variable domain in full (rest from reference TRBV7-2 and TRBJ1-2): GAGVSQSPSNKVTEKGKDVELRCDPISGHTALYWYRQSLGQGLEFLIYFQGNSAPDKSGLPSDRFSAERTGGSVSTLTIQRTQQEDSAVYLCASSRRGGCTFGSGTRLTVV.

Turning to this clonotype: This may come from a read error, since a much larger clone is one base off. V is TRBV13 and J is TRBJ2-7; TRBD1 matches 12 bases. This CDR3 region has 15 residues. CDR1 is PRHDT, CDR2 FYEKMQ, per germline (reference sequence). In nucleotides, the CDR3 is TGCGCCAGCAGCTGCGGGACAGGGGGCGTCGACGAGCAGTACTTC. This translates into CASSCGTGGVDEQYF. The full variable domain, its missing parts supplied by reference TRBV13 and TRBJ2-7, is AAGVIQSPRHLIKEKRETATLKCYPIPRHDTVYWYQQGPGQDPQFLISFYEKMQSDKGSIPDRFSAQQFSDYHSELNMSSLELGDSALYFCASSCGTGGVDEQYFGPGTRLTVT.

Comments on this clonotype: Germline and junction disagree at one end, which may indicate a read error. This chain joins TRBV4-2 and TRBJ2-1; D not certain. This CDR3 is built from 17 residues. The germline gives CDR1 LGHNA, CDR2 YNFKEQ. The DNA of the CDR3 is TGTGCCAGCAGCCCCCGTATCAGTCTCGGCTCCTACGATGAGCAGTTCTTC. Translating it yields CASSPRISLGSYDEQFF.

This clonotype was counted ten times or more. The chain employs TRBV2 and TRBJ2-1; 8 nucleotides match TRBD1. This CDR3 comprises 13 residues. The J segment lost 6 bases and the V segment lost 5 bases, leaving 3 bases of the junction unmatched. Germline V lookup: CDR1 SNHLY, CDR2 FYNNEI. The CDR3 protein is CASSWDRINEQFF. The CDR3 DNA sequence: TGTGCCAGCAGTTGGGACAGGATCAATGAGCAGTTCTTC.

The chain links TRBV20-1 to TRBJ2-3; 8 positions match TRBD2. Unmatched junction bases numbered 8, after V lost 0 bases and J lost 3 bases. The CDR3 has 16 amino acids. Germline assignment: CDR1 DFQATT and CDR2 SNEGSKA (reference sequence). Here the CDR3 reads CSARDSTGLATDTQYF. CDR3 DNA sequence: TGCAGTGCTAGAGATTCCACCGGACTAGCAACAGATACGCAGTATTTT.

This clonotype was observed many times. The J gene is TRBJ1-1, the V gene TRBV7-9; D may be TRBD1 (6 bases). The CDR3 length is 15 residues. V lost 5 bases and J lost 0, with 13 bases in between. The germline V gene encodes CDR1 SEHNR and CDR2 FQNEAQ (reference sequence). CDR3 nucleotides: TGTGCCAGCAGCAAACTCACAGGGATGAACACTGAAGCTTTCTTT. This codes for CASSKLTGMNTEAFF.

This clonotype was recorded at least ten times. J is TRBJ2-1 and V is TRBV4-1; D may correspond to TRBD1 or TRBD2 (6 bases each). Trimming stripped 2 bases from V and 5 bases from J, with 13 bases between. Germline loops: CDR1 MGHRA, CDR2 YSYEKL. CDR3 size: 15 residues. As DNA, the CDR3 is TGCGCCAGCAGCCAAATTGACAGGACTAACAATGAGCAGTTCTTC. Translating gives CASSQIDRTNNEQFF.

At least ten counts were recorded for this clonotype. V usage is TRBV24-1 and J usage is TRBJ2-3, with unresolved D. Per the germline V gene, CDR1 is KGHDR and CDR2 is SFDVKD. V lost 3 bases and J lost 5, with 11 bases in between. The CDR3 is 14 amino acids. CDR3 in amino acids: CATSDPRNGDTQYF. The CDR3 coding sequence is TGTGCCACCAGTGATCCCCGAAACGGAGATACGCAGTATTTT.

This clonotype was recorded many times. The CDR3 DNA reads TGCAGTGCTAGCAGCGCCCAGGCCTACGAGCAGTACTTC. Protein: CSASSAQAYEQYF. The V and J genes are TRBV20-1 and TRBJ2-7; D is ambiguous. CDR1 is DFQATT and CDR2 is SNEGSKA in the germline V gene (reference sequence). This CDR3 comprises 13 residues. Trimming shortened V by 3 bases and J by 2 bases, and 11 bases separated the two germline ends.

This clonotype was seen only once. The CDR3 ends on some other residue instead of the conserved phenylalanine or tryptophan, so this is likely a read error. The chain combines TRBV12-3 or TRBV12-4 with TRBJ1-5; 7 positions match TRBD1. V lost 2 bases, J lost 1 base, and 5 bases stayed unmatched. The CDR3 runs 16 residues. The CDR3 DNA sequence: TGTGCCAGCAGTTTACTGAGGGGGCGCAGCAATCAGCCCCAGCATCTT. It is translated as CASSLLRGRSNQPQHL.

This clonotype has a count of ten or more. The chain recombines TRBV12-3 or TRBV12-4 with TRBJ1-1, with D unresolved. V was trimmed by 5 bases and J by 11 bases, leaving 18 bases between them. The CDR3 totals 13 residues. In nucleotides, the CDR3 is TGTGCCAGCAGTAATATGATGGGTGCGACGGCTTTCTTT. It codes for CASSNMMGATAFF.

About this clonotype itself: This may arise from a read error, as a much more abundant clone is one base away. The chain couples TRBV10-1 to TRBJ2-7, with TRBD2 as a possible D gene (6 bases). The germline CDR1 and CDR2 sequences are WNHNN and SYGVQD (reference sequence). The V end lost 6 bases, the J end lost 5 bases, and 23 bases lay between the germline ends. CDR3 length: 16 residues. As DNA, the CDR3 is TGCGCCAGCAGCCGGGGATTAGGGCGGGGAACCCACGAGCAGTACTTC. It translates to CASSRGLGRGTHEQYF.

This clonotype has only a few counts. V gene TRBV5-1 combines with J gene TRBJ1-4, with a possible D match to TRBD1 (5 bases). Trimming cost V 5 bases and J 3 bases, with 8 bases left between them. The CDR3 covers 13 residues. Germline assignment: CDR1 SGHRS and CDR2 YFSETQ. The CDR3 region has the DNA TGCGCCAGCAGTGGGGGATCTAATGAAAAACTGTTTTTT. This encodes CASSGGSNEKLFF.

J is TRBJ2-2 and V is TRBV6-1; TRBD2 aligns across 10 bases. CDR3 length: 18 residues. Looked up from germline, CDR1 is MNHNS and CDR2 is SASEGT. V was pared by 5 bases and J by 0 bases, with 9 bases of the junction left unmatched. CDR3 region: CASSRGTSAFANTGELFF. CDR3 coding DNA: TGTGCCAGCAGTCGAGGGACTAGCGCATTCGCGAACACCGGGGAGCTGTTTTTT.

This clonotype was counted at least ten times. This rearrangement joins TRBV10-2 to TRBJ1-1, with no clear D. Trimming removed 8 bases from V and 3 bases from J, with 10 bases in between. Germline-derived CDR1 and CDR2 are WSHSY and SAAADI. There are 12 residues in the CDR3. CDR3 nucleotides: TGCGCCAGCCGGTTCGGCGACACTGAAGCTTTCTTT. Translated, it gives CASRFGDTEAFF.